The clone carrying this T cell receptor (beta chain) has ten or more counts. The CDR3 has 16 residues. Trimming removed 6 bases from V and 7 bases from J; junction bases left unmatched: 10. The data derive from a study of neurological immune-mediated disorders. A single run covered 15-18 subjects with over 180 million TCR-beta sequences. TCRdb reprocessed the 5' RACE reads with MiXCR, giving one entry per CDR3 protein. The data show roughly 50,000 distinct CDR3 sequences, with roughly 24% seen just once and 20% to 30% held by the top ten. It was blood bank volunteers in Maryland, USA who made up the healthy controls.

This TCR derives from a woman aged 70-85 years in good health. Material for sequencing was PBMCs. The chain is built from TRBV12-3 or TRBV12-4 and TRBJ2-1; TRBD1 aligns across 12 bases. In DNA, the CDR3 is TGTGCCAGCAGCCCCTCGGGACAGGGGGCGGGGAATGAGCAGTTCTTC. Protein: CASSPSGQGAGNEQFF.